A selection of T cell receptor beta chains follows, all from one sample in a study of cytomegalovirus exposure and HLA in healthy donors. TCRdb's copy holds only in-frame clones and misses some; the assay was immunoSEQ multiplex PCR. The sample has about 98,000 clones, roughly 80% seen once. Sequences were obtained from PBMCs. The receptors come from a man aged 60 to 69 in good health and CMV-seropositive. Each CDR3 is given with its conserved first and last residue. D genes are given only for firm matches. Not all rows give a size; the values are once, few, many and, for expanded clones, a class.

J gene	V gene	CDR3 length	clone size	D gene	CDR3 protein	CDR3 DNA
TRBJ2-5	TRBV7-9	17	-	TRBD2	CASSLVFSGGSEETQYF	TGTGCCAGCAGCTTAGTGTTTAGCGGGGGGTCTGAAGAGACCCAGTACTTC
TRBJ2-7	TRBV28	14	once	-	CASSLYRAPYEQYF	TGTGCCAGCAGTTTGTACAGGGCCCCCTACGAGCAGTACTTC
TRBJ2-7	TRBV5-1	14	-	-	CASSLEAGSYEQYF	TGCGCCAGCAGCTTGGAGGCAGGTTCCTACGAGCAGTACTTC
TRBJ1-2	TRBV25-1	15	few	-	CASSSRDILLGGYTF	TGTGCCAGCAGTTCTCGGGATATTTTACTAGGTGGCTACACCTTC
TRBJ2-1	TRBV29-1	15	-	TRBD2	CSVEVGLAGAEKQFF	TGCAGCGTTGAAGTGGGGCTAGCGGGGGCCGAAAAGCAGTTCTTC
TRBJ2-7	TRBV18	13	few	-	CASSTKQGYEQYF	TGTGCCAGCTCAACAAAACAGGGCTACGAGCAGTACTTC
TRBJ2-7	TRBV7-8	15	-	-	CASSPLAAGIYEQYF	TGTGCCAGCAGCCCACTGGCAGCCGGGATCTACGAGCAGTACTTC
TRBJ2-7	TRBV29-1	11	-	-	CSVGQDYEQYF	TGCAGCGTTGGGCAGGACTACGAGCAGTACTTC
TRBJ2-2	TRBV5-4	19	-	TRBD2	CASSLTASLAGANTGELFF	TGTGCCAGCAGCTTGACGGCGTCACTAGCGGGGGCCAACACCGGGGAGCTGTTTTTT
TRBJ1-6	TRBV15	17	-	TRBD1	CATSRLRQGAADSPLHF	TGTGCCACCAGCAGATTACGACAGGGGGCAGCGGATTCACCCCTCCACTTT
TRBJ2-2	TRBV6-1	17	once	-	CASSEVGGGQRTGELFF	TGTGCCAGCAGTGAAGTAGGGGGGGGACAACGCACCGGGGAGCTGTTTTTT
TRBJ1-6	TRBV18	17	-	-	CASSPLLGRTSNSPLHF	TGTGCCAGCTCACCACTCTTAGGACGGACATCAAATTCACCCCTCCACTTT
TRBJ2-7	TRBV7-2	14	once	TRBD1	CASSSTGDFYEQYF	TGTGCCAGCAGCTCGACAGGGGATTTTTACGAGCAGTACTTC
TRBJ2-3	TRBV5-1	14	-	-	CASSPATATDTQYF	TGCGCCAGCAGCCCCGCGACAGCTACAGATACGCAGTATTTT
TRBJ2-7	TRBV7-2	16	-	TRBD1	CASSPPGTGGFREQYF	TGTGCCAGCAGCCCTCCCGGGACAGGGGGCTTTCGGGAGCAGTACTTC
TRBJ2-2	TRBV7-8	15	-	-	CASNRDIGGTGELFF	TGTGCCAGCAACCGGGACATCGGAGGTACCGGGGAGCTGTTTTTT
TRBJ2-7	TRBV6-5	14	-	-	CASSYVEGAYEQYF	TGTGCCAGCAGTTACGTTGAGGGGGCCTACGAGCAGTACTTC
TRBJ2-5	TRBV28	14	-	TRBD2	CASSPPGLPGEQYF	TGTGCCAGCAGTCCTCCGGGACTACCGGGGGAGCAGTACTTC
TRBJ2-5	TRBV7-7	14	-	TRBD1	CASSLDQGAETQYF	TGTGCTAGCAGCTTAGATCAGGGGGCAGAGACCCAGTACTTC
TRBJ1-5	TRBV6-5	15	-	-	CASSYSAAPNQPQHF	TGTGCCAGCAGTTACTCGGCGGCCCCAAATCAGCCCCAGCATTTT
TRBJ2-1	TRBV20-1	11	-	-	CSARHYGEQFF	TGCAGTGCTAGACACTACGGTGAGCAGTTCTTC
TRBJ2-4	TRBV6-1	17	few	TRBD1	CASSEVRGQGTKNIQYF	TGTGCCAGCAGTGAGGTCAGAGGACAGGGGACCAAAAACATTCAGTACTTC
TRBJ2-2	TRBV27	17	-	TRBD2	CASSYRVAGGNTGELFF	TGTGCCAGCAGCTATCGGGTCGCGGGGGGGAACACCGGGGAGCTGTTTTTT
TRBJ1-6	TRBV7-9	14	-	-	CASSLGQSDSPLHF	TGTGCCAGCAGCTTGGGACAATCAGATTCACCCCTCCACTTT
TRBJ2-1	TRBV5-1	15	-	-	CASSRAGLSYNEQFF	TGCGCCAGCAGCCGAGCGGGCCTCTCCTACAATGAGCAGTTCTTC
TRBJ1-5	TRBV7-2	16	-	-	CASSSKSGGSNQPQHF	TGTGCCAGCAGCTCCAAGAGCGGGGGGAGCAATCAGCCCCAGCATTTT
TRBJ2-5	TRBV18	14	few	-	CASSDPQFQETQYF	TGTGCCAGCTCAGACCCACAGTTCCAAGAGACCCAGTACTTC
TRBJ1-2	TRBV14	14	-	TRBD1	CASSSTGINYGYTF	TGTGCCAGCAGCTCGACAGGGATCAACTATGGCTACACCTTC
TRBJ2-6	TRBV6-5	15	-	-	CASSYLSSGANVLTF	TGTGCCAGCAGTTACCTAAGCTCTGGGGCCAACGTCCTGACTTTC
TRBJ2-3	TRBV27	16	-	TRBD1	CASSLLDRASTDTQYF	TGTGCCAGCAGTTTATTGGACAGGGCGAGCACAGATACGCAGTATTTT
TRBJ2-2	TRBV7-9	16	few	TRBD2	CASSPAGLADTGELFF	TGTGCCAGCAGCCCCGCGGGACTAGCGGACACCGGGGAGCTGTTTTTT
TRBJ2-3	TRBV7-8	14	-	-	CASSWDFSTDTQYF	TGTGCCAGCAGCTGGGACTTCAGCACAGATACGCAGTATTTT
TRBJ2-5	TRBV7-9	15	-	-	CASSFWRQAQETQYF	TGTGCCAGCAGCTTCTGGAGACAGGCACAAGAGACCCAGTACTTC
TRBJ2-7	TRBV30	13	-	-	CAWRRLRSYEQYF	TGTGCCTGGAGGCGACTCCGCTCCTACGAGCAGTACTTC
TRBJ2-5	TRBV7-9	13	-	TRBD1	CASSLTGAETQYF	TGTGCCAGCAGCCTTACAGGGGCGGAGACCCAGTACTTC
TRBJ1-5	TRBV19	12	few	-	CASSIQNQPQHF	TGTGCCAGTAGTATCCAAAATCAGCCCCAGCATTTT
TRBJ2-7	TRBV15	13	-	-	CATSGAGRYEQYF	TGTGCCACCAGTGGGGCAGGCCGCTACGAGCAGTACTTC
TRBJ2-7	TRBV2	11	-	-	CASTGKYEQYF	TGTGCCAGCACGGGGAAATACGAGCAGTACTTC
TRBJ2-4	TRBV7-8	15	-	TRBD1	CASSPRETGVDIQYF	TGTGCCAGCAGCCCGAGGGAGACAGGGGTGGACATTCAGTACTTC
TRBJ2-2	TRBV5-1	15	-	-	CASSSRQLNTGELFF	TGCGCCAGCAGCTCGAGACAGCTGAACACCGGGGAGCTGTTTTTT
TRBJ2-7	TRBV29-1	15	-	-	CSVEVGRVSSYEQYF	TGCAGCGTTGAGGTAGGCAGGGTGAGCTCCTACGAGCAGTACTTC
TRBJ2-1	TRBV29-1	9	-	-	CSVATGEFF	TGCAGCGTTGCCACGGGGGAGTTCTTC
TRBJ1-2	TRBV29-1	15	once	TRBD1	CSVTTGNSGRRGYTF	TGCAGCGTCACGACAGGGAATTCGGGCCGCAGAGGCTACACCTTC
TRBJ1-5	TRBV23-1	15	-	-	CASSQIFGVRQPQHF	TGCGCCAGCAGTCAGATATTTGGAGTAAGACAGCCCCAGCATTTT
TRBJ2-1	TRBV5-1	15	-	TRBD2	CASSLLAGGSDEQFF	TGCGCCAGCAGCCTGCTAGCGGGGGGGAGCGATGAGCAGTTCTTC
TRBJ2-7	TRBV6-5	14	once	-	CASSYRGHLYEQYF	TGTGCCAGCAGTTACCGGGGACACCTCTACGAGCAGTACTTC
TRBJ2-5	TRBV10-3	11	-	-	CAIRSAETQYF	TGTGCCATCAGGTCTGCGGAGACCCAGTACTTC
TRBJ2-7	TRBV6-5	15	-	-	CASSLSPGGIYEQYF	TGTGCCAGCAGTTTGTCCCCAGGGGGGATTTACGAGCAGTACTTC
TRBJ2-2	TRBV2	16	-	TRBD1	CASSLPGQGGGGELFF	TGTGCCAGCAGTCTTCCGGGACAGGGAGGAGGCGGGGAGCTGTTTTTT
TRBJ2-5	TRBV10-3	14	-	TRBD1	CAISEWTGQETQYF	TGTGCCATCAGTGAGTGGACAGGCCAAGAGACCCAGTACTTC
TRBJ1-1	TRBV29-1	13	-	-	CSVDQGAKTEAFF	TGCAGCGTTGATCAGGGCGCAAAAACTGAAGCTTTCTTT
TRBJ2-7	TRBV7-2	12	-	TRBD1	CASKYSTGATYF	TGTGCCAGCAAGTACAGTACAGGGGCTACGTACTTC
TRBJ1-1	TRBV6-4	14	-	TRBD1	CASSDSDRATEAFF	TGTGCCAGCAGTGACTCGGACAGGGCCACTGAAGCTTTCTTT